This T cell receptor (beta chain) was recorded in a study of blood T cell repertoires in COVID-19 (dated by TCRdb to 2019 to 2021). Some background on the complete study: Samples from collaborators originated in the United States, Italy and Spain and spanned both the acute and convalescent phases of COVID-19. Samples came from the ongoing ImmuneRACE study (first 160 participants) plus 1,254 subjects from 6 global collaborators. The dataset comprised deeply sampled blood TCRbeta repertoires from subjects exposed to, actively infected with, or recovered from COVID-19. The repertoires were made available in a free public database intended to serve as a resource for research on the immune response to SARS-CoV-2. The material from the prospective study consisted of cDNA or gDNA derived from T cells, B-cell-depleted T cells, or PBMCs. Where HLA class I and class II types were available, the types were taken from metadata supplied by the sample provider, not from assay-based typing. The sample metadata nearly always contained a de-identified subject ID, COVID-19 status, age in years and sex. The full study reports these points: The amount of clinical and demographic metadata varied by source and participant and was provided uncurated.

The collaborating institutions used their own protocols to collect whole blood in K2EDTA tubes. For TCRbeta analysis, collaborators shipped samples as frozen whole blood, isolated PBMCs, or DNA extracted from either of those sample types. Worth noting for this clone: The clone's antigen remains unknown. No base quality values were provided; no much bigger clone lies one nucleotide off.

The immunoSEQ Assay, a bias-controlled multiplex PCR, was used to amplify TCRbeta CDR3 regions from genomic DNA. The published analysis was carried out like this. Within the assay, amplification of reference gene primers was used to estimate how many nucleated cells each sample contained. To quantify the absolute abundance of each unique TCRbeta CDR3 rearrangement, sequence reads were collapsed and filtered. For each sample, productive Simpson clonality was calculated by taking the square root of Simpson's diversity index across productive rearrangements. TCRdb holds this immuneACCESS table with in-frame rearrangements only. Some clones are missing; in checked studies, unresolved V genes explain under half, and the rest has no known cause. The D gene and trimming were derived from the DNA, and the V and J assignments and clone size from that table. The table for this sample lists around 130,000 clones; about 89% of them were counted only once. The top ten constitute around 3.4% of the sample.

The sample consisted of peripheral blood. The receptor's source is a woman aged 60-75 years with acute or convalescent COVID-19.

The bases are TGTGCCAGCAGTTCTACCCCCCGGGACAGGGGAAGGGGAGCTTTCTTT. It translates as CASSSTPRDRGRGAFF. The chain couples TRBV28 to TRBJ1-1; TRBD1 matches 10 bases in the middle. The germline V gene provides CDR1 MDHEN and CDR2 SYDVKM. Spanning cysteine to phenylalanine, the CDR3 consists of 16 amino acids. The sequence is cut down to CDR3 DNA, 48 bases in frame from base 1. Ends trimmed: V by 4 bases, J by 10 bases; bases unmatched to a gene: 15.